The sequence of this TCR beta chain was determined in a study of OX40 agonist ivuxolimab in advanced cancers. Study background: Prior therapy, whether anti-PD-1, anti-PD-L1 or anti-CTLA-4, was allowed, and roughly 41% had some. Three patients, one with hepatocellular carcinoma and two with cutaneous melanoma, responded partially. General study points: Among the lowest peripheral clonal expansion occurred in 0.1-3.0 mg/kg partial responders. Also showing low normalized T-cell clonal expansion were some of the nonresponders.

This CDR3 region has 13 residues. Germline values: CDR1 SGDLS, CDR2 YYNGEE. The V segment lost 5 bases and the J segment 7 bases; nucleotides outside the gene matches: 5. This clone has just one count. Its antigen is not known. Some clones are missing from TCRdb's copy, which holds only in-frame ones; the method was immunoSEQ multiplex PCR. The repertoire consists of about 50,000 clones, with 70% to 90% occurring once and the leading ten covering roughly 12%. Sequences were derived from CD4+ or CD8+ T cells sorted from blood, sampled in a trial of the OX40 agonist ivuxolimab. The TCR comes from an adult with an advanced solid tumor such as melanoma, head and neck, liver or kidney cancer. The gene calls are TRBV9 and TRBJ2-1; 8 bases agree with TRBD2. CDR3 region: CASSPGLVNEQFF. The DNA for the CDR3 is TGTGCCAGCAGTCCGGGACTAGTGAATGAGCAGTTCTTC. The whole variable domain, remainder taken from reference TRBV9 and TRBJ2-1, is DSGVTQTPKHLITATGQRVTLRCSPRSGDLSVYWYQQSLDQGLQFLIQYYNGEERAKGNILERFSAQQFPDLHSELNLSSLELGDSALYFCASSPGLVNEQFFGPGTRLTVL.